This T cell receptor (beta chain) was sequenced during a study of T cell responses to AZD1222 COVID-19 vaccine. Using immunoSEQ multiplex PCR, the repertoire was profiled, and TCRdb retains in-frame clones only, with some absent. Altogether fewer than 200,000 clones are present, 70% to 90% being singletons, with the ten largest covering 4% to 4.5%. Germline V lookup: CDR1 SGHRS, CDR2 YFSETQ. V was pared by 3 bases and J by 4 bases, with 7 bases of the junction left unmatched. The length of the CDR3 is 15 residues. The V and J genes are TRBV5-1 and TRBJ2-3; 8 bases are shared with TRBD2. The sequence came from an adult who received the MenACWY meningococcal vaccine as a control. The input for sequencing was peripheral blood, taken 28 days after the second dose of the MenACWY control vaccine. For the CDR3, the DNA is TGCGCCAGCAGCTCGGGGGGGACCCCCGCAGATACGCAGTATTTT. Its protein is CASSSGGTPADTQYF. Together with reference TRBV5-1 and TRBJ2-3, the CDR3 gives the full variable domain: KAGVTQTPRYLIKTRGQQVTLSCSPISGHRSVSWYQQTPGQGLQFLFEYFSETQRNKGNFPGRFSGRQFSNSRSEMNVSTLELGDSALYLCASSSGGTPADTQYFGPGTRLTVL.